This T cell receptor beta chain was identified in a study of identifying expanded T cells in peripheral blood. Study-level points and caveats: Variance in clone template counts between roughly 2-week samples significantly increased with total template count across all healthy donors.

This clone appeared a few times. Its antigen is undetermined. Germline CDR1 reads GTSNPN; CDR2 reads SVGIG (reference sequence). CDR3 size: 12 residues. Trimming stripped 2 bases from V and 5 bases from J, with 9 bases between. Clones were sequenced by immunoSEQ multiplex PCR, and TCRdb holds only the in-frame ones, with some missing. Among tens of thousands of clones listed, 80% to 90% were seen once. Collection occurred without any documented infections or immune events in donors. The receptor comes from a person aged 18 to 70 in good health. Sequencing input: blood. The J gene is TRBJ1-2, the V gene TRBV30; tentative D call: TRBD1 (5 bases). CDR3 protein: CAWSSTGYGYTF. In DNA, the CDR3 is TGTGCCTGGAGTTCAACAGGATATGGCTACACCTTC.